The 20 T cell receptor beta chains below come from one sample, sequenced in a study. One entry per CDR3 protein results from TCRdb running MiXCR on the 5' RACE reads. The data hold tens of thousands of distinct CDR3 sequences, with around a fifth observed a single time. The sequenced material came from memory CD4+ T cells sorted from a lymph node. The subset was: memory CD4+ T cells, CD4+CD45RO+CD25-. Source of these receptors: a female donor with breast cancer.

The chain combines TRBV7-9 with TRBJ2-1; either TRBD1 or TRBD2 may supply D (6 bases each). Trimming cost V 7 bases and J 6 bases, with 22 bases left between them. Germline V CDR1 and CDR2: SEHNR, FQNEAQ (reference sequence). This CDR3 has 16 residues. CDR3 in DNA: TGTGCCAGCAACCTAGCCAGGGGAGGATCAAGCAATGAGCAGTTCTTC. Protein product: CASNLARGGSSNEQFF.

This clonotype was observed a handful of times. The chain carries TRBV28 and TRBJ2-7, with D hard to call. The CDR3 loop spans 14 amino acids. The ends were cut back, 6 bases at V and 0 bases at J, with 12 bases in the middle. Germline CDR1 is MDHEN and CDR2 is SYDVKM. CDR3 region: CASSRAASSYEQYF. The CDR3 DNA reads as TGTGCCAGCAGCCGGGCCGCTAGCTCCTACGAGCAGTACTTC.

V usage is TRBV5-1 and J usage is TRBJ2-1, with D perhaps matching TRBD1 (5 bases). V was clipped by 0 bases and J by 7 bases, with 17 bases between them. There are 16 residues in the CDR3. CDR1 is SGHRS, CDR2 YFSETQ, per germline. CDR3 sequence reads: CASSLADVGLGNEQFF. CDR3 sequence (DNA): TGCGCCAGCAGCTTGGCGGATGTGGGGCTTGGGAATGAGCAGTTCTTC.

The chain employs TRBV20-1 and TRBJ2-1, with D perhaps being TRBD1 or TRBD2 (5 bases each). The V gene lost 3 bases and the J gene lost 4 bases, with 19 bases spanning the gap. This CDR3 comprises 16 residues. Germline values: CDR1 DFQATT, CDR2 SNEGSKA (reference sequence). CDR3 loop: CSASKPMGPVYNEQFF. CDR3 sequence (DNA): TGCAGTGCTAGCAAGCCTATGGGACCCGTTTACAATGAGCAGTTCTTC.

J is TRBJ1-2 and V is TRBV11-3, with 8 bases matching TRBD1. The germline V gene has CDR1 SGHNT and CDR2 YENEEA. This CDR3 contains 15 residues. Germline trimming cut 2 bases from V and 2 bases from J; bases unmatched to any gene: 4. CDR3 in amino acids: CASSLQGAKNYGYTF. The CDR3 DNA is TGTGCCAGCAGCTTACAGGGGGCCAAGAACTATGGCTACACCTTC.

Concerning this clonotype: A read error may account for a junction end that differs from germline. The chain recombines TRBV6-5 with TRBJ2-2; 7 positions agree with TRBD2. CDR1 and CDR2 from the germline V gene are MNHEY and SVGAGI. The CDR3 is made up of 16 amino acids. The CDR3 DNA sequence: TGTGCCAGCAGTTCGCTCGGACTAGTGCACACCAGGGAGCTGTTTTTT. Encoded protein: CASSSLGLVHTRELFF.

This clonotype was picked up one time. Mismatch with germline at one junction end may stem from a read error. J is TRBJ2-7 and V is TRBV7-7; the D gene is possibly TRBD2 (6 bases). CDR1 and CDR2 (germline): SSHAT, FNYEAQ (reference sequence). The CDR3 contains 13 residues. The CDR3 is CASSLSEGGEQYF. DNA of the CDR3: TGTGCTAGCAGCTTAAGCGAGGGAGGCGAGCAGTACTTC.

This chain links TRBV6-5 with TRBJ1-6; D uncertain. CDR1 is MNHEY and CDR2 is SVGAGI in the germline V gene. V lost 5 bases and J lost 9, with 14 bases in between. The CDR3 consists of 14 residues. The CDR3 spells CASSARYGGSPLHF. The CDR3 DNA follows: TGTGCCAGCAGTGCGCGGTACGGAGGTTCACCCCTCCACTTT.

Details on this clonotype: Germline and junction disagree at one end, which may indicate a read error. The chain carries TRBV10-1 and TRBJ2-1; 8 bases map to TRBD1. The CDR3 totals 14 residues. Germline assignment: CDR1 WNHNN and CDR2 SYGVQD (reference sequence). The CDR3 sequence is CASSEDRGHNELFF. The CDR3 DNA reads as TGCGCCAGCAGTGAGGACAGGGGTCACAATGAGCTGTTCTTC.

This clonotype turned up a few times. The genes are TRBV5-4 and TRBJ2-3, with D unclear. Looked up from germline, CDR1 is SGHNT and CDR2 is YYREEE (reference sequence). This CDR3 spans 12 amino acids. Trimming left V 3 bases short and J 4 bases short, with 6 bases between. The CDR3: CASSWDSDTQYF. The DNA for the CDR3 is TGTGCCAGCAGCTGGGATTCAGATACGCAGTATTTT.

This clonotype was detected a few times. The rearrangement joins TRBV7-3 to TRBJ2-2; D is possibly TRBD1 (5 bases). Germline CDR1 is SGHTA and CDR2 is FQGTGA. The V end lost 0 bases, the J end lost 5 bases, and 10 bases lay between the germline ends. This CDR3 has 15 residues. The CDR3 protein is CASSLTTDLTGELFF. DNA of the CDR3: TGTGCCAGCAGCTTAACGACAGACTTAACCGGGGAGCTGTTTTTT. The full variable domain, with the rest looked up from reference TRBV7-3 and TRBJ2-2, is GAGVSQTPSNKVTEKGKYVELRCDPISGHTALYWYRQSLGQGPEFLIYFQGTGAADDSGLPNDRFFAVRPEGSVSTLKIQRTERGDSAVYLCASSLTTDLTGELFFGEGSRLTVL.

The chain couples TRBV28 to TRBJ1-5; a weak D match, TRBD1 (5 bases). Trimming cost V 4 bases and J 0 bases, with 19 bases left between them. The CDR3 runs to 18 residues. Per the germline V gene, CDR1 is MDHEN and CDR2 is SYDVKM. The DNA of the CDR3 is TGTGCCAGCAGTTCCGATGCGTGGGGACGGGTTAGCAATCAGCCCCAGCATTTT. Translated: CASSSDAWGRVSNQPQHF.

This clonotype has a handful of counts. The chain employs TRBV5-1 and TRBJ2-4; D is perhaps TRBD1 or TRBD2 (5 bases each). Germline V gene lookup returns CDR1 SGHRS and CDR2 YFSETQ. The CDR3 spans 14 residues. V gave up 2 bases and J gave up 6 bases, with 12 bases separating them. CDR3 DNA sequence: TGCGCCAGCAGCTTCTGGGGACGGGGAAACATTCAGTACTTC. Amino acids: CASSFWGRGNIQYF.

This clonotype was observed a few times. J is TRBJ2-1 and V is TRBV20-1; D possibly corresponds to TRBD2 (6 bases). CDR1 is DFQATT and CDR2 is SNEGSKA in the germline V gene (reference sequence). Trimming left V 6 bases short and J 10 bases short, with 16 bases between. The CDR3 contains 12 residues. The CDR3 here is CSALGTGEEQFF. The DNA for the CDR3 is TGCAGTGCCCTCGGGACGGGAGAAGAGCAGTTCTTC.

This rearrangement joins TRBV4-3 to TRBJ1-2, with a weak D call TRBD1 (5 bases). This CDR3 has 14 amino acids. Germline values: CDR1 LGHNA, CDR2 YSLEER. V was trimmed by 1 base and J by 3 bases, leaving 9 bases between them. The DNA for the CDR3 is TGCGCCAGCAGCCAAGTAAGAGGGGACTATGGCTACACCTTC. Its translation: CASSQVRGDYGYTF.

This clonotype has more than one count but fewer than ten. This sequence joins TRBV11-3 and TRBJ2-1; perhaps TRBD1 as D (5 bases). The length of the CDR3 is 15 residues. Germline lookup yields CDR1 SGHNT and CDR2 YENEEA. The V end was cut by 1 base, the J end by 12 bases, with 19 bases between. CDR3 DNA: TGTGCCAGCAGCTTAGGGGGCCCGACAGTACCGACGCAGTTCTTC. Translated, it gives CASSLGGPTVPTQFF.

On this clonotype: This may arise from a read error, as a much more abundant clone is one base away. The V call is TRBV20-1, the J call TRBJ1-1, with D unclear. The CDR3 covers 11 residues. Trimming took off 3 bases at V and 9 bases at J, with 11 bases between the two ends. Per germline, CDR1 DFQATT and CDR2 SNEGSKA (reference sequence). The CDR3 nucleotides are TGCAGTGCTAGTACGCGTACTAAAGCTTTCTTT. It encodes CSASTRTKAFF.

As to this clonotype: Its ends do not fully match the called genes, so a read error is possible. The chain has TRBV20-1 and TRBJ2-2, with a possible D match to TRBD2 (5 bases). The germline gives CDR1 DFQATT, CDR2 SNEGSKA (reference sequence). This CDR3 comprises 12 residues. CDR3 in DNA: TGCAGTGTTCCCCGGGTCACCGGGGAGCTGTTATTT. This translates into CSVPRVTGELLF.

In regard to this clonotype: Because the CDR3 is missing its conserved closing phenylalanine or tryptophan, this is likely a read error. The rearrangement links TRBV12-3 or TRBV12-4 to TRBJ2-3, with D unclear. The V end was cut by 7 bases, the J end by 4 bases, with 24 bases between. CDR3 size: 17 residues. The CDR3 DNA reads TGTGCCAGCACCCTTGGTCGCGGCCTCAAAGGAGCAGATACGCAGTATCTT. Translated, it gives CASTLGRGLKGADTQYL.

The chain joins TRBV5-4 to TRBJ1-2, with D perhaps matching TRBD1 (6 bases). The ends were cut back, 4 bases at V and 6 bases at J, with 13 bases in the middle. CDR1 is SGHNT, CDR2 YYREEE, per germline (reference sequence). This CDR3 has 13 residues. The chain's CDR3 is CASSRDTRNGYTF. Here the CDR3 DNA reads TGTGCCAGCAGCCGGGACACGCGAAATGGCTACACCTTC.